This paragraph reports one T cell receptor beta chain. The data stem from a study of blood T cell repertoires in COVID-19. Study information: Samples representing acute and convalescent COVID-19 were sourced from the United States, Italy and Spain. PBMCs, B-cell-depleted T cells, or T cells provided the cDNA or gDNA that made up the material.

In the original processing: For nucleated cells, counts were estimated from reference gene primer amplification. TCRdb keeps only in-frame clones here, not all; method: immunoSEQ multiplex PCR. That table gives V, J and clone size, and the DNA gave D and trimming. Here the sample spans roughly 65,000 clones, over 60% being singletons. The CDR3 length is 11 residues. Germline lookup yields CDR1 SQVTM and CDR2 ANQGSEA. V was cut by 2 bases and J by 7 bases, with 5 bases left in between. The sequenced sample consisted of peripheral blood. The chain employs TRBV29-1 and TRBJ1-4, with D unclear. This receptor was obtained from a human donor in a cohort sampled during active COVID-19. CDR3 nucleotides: TGCAGCGTTGAAAACAGTGAAAAACTGTTTTTT. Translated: CSVENSEKLFF. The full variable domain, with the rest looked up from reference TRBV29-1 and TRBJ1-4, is SAVISQKPSRDICQRGTSLTIQCQVDSQVTMMFWYRQQPGQSLTLIATANQGSEATYESGFVIDKFPISRPNLTFSTLTVSNMSPEDSSIYLCSVENSEKLFFGSGTQLSVL.